These 6 T cell receptor beta chains came from one sample sequenced in a study of T cells expressing NK-cell markers. TCRdb re-called the 5' RACE reads; one entry per CDR3 protein, DNA not given. This table lists fewer than 550,000 distinct CDR3 sequences. Specimen: blood T cells: a sorted CD56 or NKG2C T cell subset, CD4+ or CD8+ T cells, or bulk PBMC T cells (not recorded which). These receptors were taken from a woman in her 50s in good health.

The gene calls are TRBV20-1 and TRBJ1-4. The germline gives CDR1 DFQATT, CDR2 SNEGSKA (reference sequence). The length of the CDR3 is 13 residues. CDR3 amino acids: CSARPATNEKLFF.

The V call is TRBV3-1, the J call TRBJ1-6; with no DNA, the TCRdb D assignment of TRBD1 cannot be verified. The CDR3 has 13 amino acids. Germline CDR1 reads LGHDT; CDR2 reads YNNKEL (reference sequence). The CDR3 is CASSQSYGDTGHF. The whole variable domain, filled in from reference TRBV3-1 and TRBJ1-6, reads DTAVSQTPKYLVTQMGNDKSIKCEQNLGHDTMYWYKQDSKKFLKIMFSYNNKELIINETVPNRFSPKSPDKAHLNLHINSLELGDSAVYFCASSQSYGDTGHFGNGTRLTVT.

The chain is built from TRBV29-1 and TRBJ1-1; TCRdb proposes TRBD1, but this gene call is untestable without DNA. Germline assignment: CDR1 SQVTM and CDR2 ANQGSEA. This CDR3 spans 13 amino acids. CDR3 residues: CSVVATLGAEAFF. The full variable domain, with the rest looked up from reference TRBV29-1 and TRBJ1-1, is SAVISQKPSRDICQRGTSLTIQCQVDSQVTMMFWYRQQPGQSLTLIATANQGSEATYESGFVIDKFPISRPNLTFSTLTVSNMSPEDSSIYLCSVVATLGAEAFFGQGTRLTVV.

The CDR3 is CASSLKLAGAGEQFF. The chain combines TRBV7-6 with TRBJ2-1; TCRdb's assignment of TRBD2 cannot be checked, as there is no DNA. This CDR3 is 15 amino acids long. Germline V gene lookup returns CDR1 SGHVS and CDR2 FNYEAQ.

V and J are TRBV28 and TRBJ2-1; TCRdb indicates TRBD1, and absent DNA this call remains unverified. The germline V gene encodes CDR1 MDHEN and CDR2 SYDVKM. CDR3 length: 13 residues. CDR3 loop: CASSTRQGNEQFF.

The chain has TRBV6-1 and TRBJ1-1; the D gene TCRdb calls, TRBD1, cannot be checked with no DNA. This CDR3 contains 12 residues. Germline V gene data show CDR1 as MNHNS and CDR2 as SASEGT. The CDR3 protein is CASRGTNTEAFF.